One and the same sample provided the 2 T cell receptor beta chains below, sequenced in a study of T cells in Graves' hyperthyroidism and ophthalmopathy. RNA transcripts provided the source from which TCR beta CDR3 regions were amplified. TCR CDR3 regions were first amplified by RT-PCR with HTBI primers. TCRdb re-called the multiplex PCR reads through MiXCR, storing one row per CDR3 protein. The data show some 560,000 distinct CDR3 sequences, with 13% to 15% seen just once and 14% held by the top ten. Sequencing was done on a sample of blood. The receptors were sampled from a woman aged 40 to 50 with Graves' hyperthyroidism.

This clonotype was observed a few times. The chain carries TRBV5-4 and TRBJ1-6, with D maybe TRBD1 (6 bases). The CDR3 covers 15 residues. Per germline, CDR1 SGHNT and CDR2 YYREEE (reference sequence). Trimming stripped 1 base from V and 7 bases from J, with 12 bases between. The CDR3 bases are TGTGCCAGCAGCTTGCCCCCAGGGGAGAATTCACCCCTCCACTTT. This sequence encodes CASSLPPGENSPLHF.

This chain joins TRBV30 and TRBJ1-2; no firm D call. CDR3 size: 13 residues. V was cut by 5 bases and J by 3 bases, with 13 bases left in between. Germline values: CDR1 GTSNPN, CDR2 SVGIG (reference sequence). CDR3 loop: CAWEASTYYGYTF. Written as DNA, the CDR3 is TGTGCCTGGGAGGCTTCGACGTACTATGGCTACACCTTC.